This T cell receptor (beta chain) emerged from a study of blood T cell repertoires in COVID-19. The overall study: The samples span acute and convalescent COVID-19 from the United States, Italy and Spain. T cells, B-cell-depleted T cells, or PBMCs supplied cDNA or gDNA.

In the original workflow: Amplifying reference gene primers gave estimates of nucleated cell counts. This table comes from immunoSEQ multiplex PCR, and its TCRdb copy is limited to in-frame clones, with some not included. V, J and clone size are taken as reported in that table, and D and trimming were inferred from the DNA itself. The data contain roughly 340,000 clones, around 91% of them singletons. The CDR3 length is 14 residues. Between the trimmed V and J ends, which lost 0 bases and 8 bases, there was a span of 13 bases. Germline CDR1 reads LGHDT; CDR2 reads YNNKEL (reference sequence). Sequencing was done on a sample of peripheral blood. The sequence derives from a woman in her late teens or twenties who had recovered from COVID-19. J is TRBJ1-2 and V is TRBV3-1 (or the pseudogene TRBV3-2); TRBD1 might be the D (6 bases). CDR3 sequence: CASSQDGGAEGYTF. The CDR3 DNA follows: TGTGCCAGCAGCCAAGATGGGGGGGCTGAGGGCTACACCTTC.